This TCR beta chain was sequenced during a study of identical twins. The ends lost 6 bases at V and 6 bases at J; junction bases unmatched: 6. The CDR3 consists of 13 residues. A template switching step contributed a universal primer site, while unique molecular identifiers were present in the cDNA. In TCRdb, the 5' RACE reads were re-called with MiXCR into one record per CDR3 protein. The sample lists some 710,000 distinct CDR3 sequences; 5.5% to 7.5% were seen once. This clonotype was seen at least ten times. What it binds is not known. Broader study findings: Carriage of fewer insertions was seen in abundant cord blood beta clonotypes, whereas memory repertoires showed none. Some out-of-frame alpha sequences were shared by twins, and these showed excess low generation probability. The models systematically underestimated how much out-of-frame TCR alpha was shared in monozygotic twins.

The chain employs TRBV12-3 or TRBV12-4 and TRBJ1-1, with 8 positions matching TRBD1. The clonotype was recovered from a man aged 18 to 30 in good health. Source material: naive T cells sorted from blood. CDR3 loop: CASRQTGEAEAFF. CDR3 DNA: TGTGCCAGCAGACAGACAGGGGAGGCTGAAGCTTTCTTT.